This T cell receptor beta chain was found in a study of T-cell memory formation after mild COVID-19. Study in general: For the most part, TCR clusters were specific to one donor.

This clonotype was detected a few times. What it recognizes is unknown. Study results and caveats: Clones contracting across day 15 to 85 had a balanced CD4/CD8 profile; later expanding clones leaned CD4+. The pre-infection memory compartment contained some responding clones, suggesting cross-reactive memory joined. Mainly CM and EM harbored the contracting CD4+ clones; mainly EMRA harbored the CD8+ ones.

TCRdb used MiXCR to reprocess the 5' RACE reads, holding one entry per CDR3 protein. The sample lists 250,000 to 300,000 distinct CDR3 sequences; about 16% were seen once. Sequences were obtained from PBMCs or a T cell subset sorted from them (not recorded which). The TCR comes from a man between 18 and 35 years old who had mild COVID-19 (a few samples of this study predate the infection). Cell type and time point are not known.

For the CDR3, the DNA is TGCAGTGCTCCCCGGGGGGGGGCCATTTTCTTC. Translation gives CSAPRGGAIFF. The V gene is TRBV20-1, the J gene TRBJ2-1; 8 bases fit TRBD2. V was pared by 5 bases and J by 16 bases, with 10 bases of the junction left unmatched. The germline gives CDR1 DFQATT, CDR2 SNEGSKA (reference sequence). The CDR3 has 11 residues.